This T cell receptor (beta chain) came from a study of cytomegalovirus exposure and HLA in healthy donors. Study overall: Most genotyped donors, approximately 77% of about 430, had Caucasian-associated genetic ancestry.

The PCR contained 60 Vbeta and 13 Jbeta primers. Profiling relied on immunoSEQ multiplex PCR, and the TCRdb table lists in-frame clones only, not all of them. This table holds 150,000 to 200,000 clones, around 78% found once. As to this clone: Its antigen is not known.

Points from the study as a whole: Reported findings show TCR beta sequences accurately forecast HLA-A and HLA-B alleles in most subjects. The study put under 200 TCR beta chains on its list as cytomegalovirus-associated. Most CMV-associated TCR beta chains were later found to appear HLA-restricted.

CDR1 and CDR2 from the germline V gene are SGHDT and YYEEEE. The CDR3 covers 15 residues. Trimming removed 0 bases at V and 0 bases at J, with 7 bases between. Sequencing used PBMCs. The clonotype was recovered from a woman aged 45 to 65 in good health and CMV-seropositive. V is TRBV5-6 and J is TRBJ1-3; D is ambiguous. CDR3 loop: CASSLGPSSGNTIYF. For the CDR3, the DNA is TGTGCCAGCAGCTTGGGTCCGAGCTCTGGAAACACCATATATTTT.